This T cell receptor beta chain was sequenced during a study of T cell repertoires in cytomegalovirus infection. Study-wide background: Recently identified HLA-C-restricted CMV epitopes were among the peptides used. Carrying CMV and the relevant HLA type showed in public TCR beta signatures.

Each CDR3 protein gets one entry after TCRdb re-called the reads with MiXCR. This sample has a few hundred thousand distinct CDR3 sequences, with 40% to 50% found just once. Turning to this clonotype: Its antigen is undetermined.

Study outcomes and limitations: The cumulative frequency of public TCR beta families distinguished individuals who carried CMV together with the relevant HLA. Dominating the ex vivo response were TCR beta clonotypes that were CMV-specific and HLA-C-restricted.

Specimen: cultured PBMCs, collected from culture after CMV antigen stimulation. The receptor comes from a human donor in good health (CMV status not recorded). Some clones in this sample may be carry-over from other donors' samples.

DNA for the CDR3: TGTGCCAGCAGTGAAAGGGCAGGTGGGCGGTATAGCAATCAGCCCCAGCATTTT. Its protein product is CASSERAGGRYSNQPQHF. This chain connects TRBV6-1 to TRBJ1-5; D is unclear. The CDR3 contains 18 residues. Deletions cut 2 bases from V and 0 bases from J, with 17 bases between. Germline CDR1 and CDR2: MNHNS and SASEGT.